This entry lists 26 T cell receptor beta chains sequenced from one sample in a study of Ad26.COV2.S vaccination and SARS-CoV-2 variants. Libraries were prepared by immunoSEQ multiplex PCR; TCRdb keeps only in-frame clonotypes and omits some of them. The table lists 85,000 to 120,000 clones, 80% of them singletons, with 15% to 20% in the top ten. Sequenced here: peripheral blood, sampled after recovery from COVID-19. The receptors here all came from a human donor who had recovered from COVID-19.

The CDR3 sequence is CASRPGQGDNEQFF. The CDR3 bases are TGTGCCAGCAGGCCGGGACAGGGAGACAATGAGCAGTTCTTC. This chain uses TRBV2 with TRBJ2-1, with 9 bases matching TRBD1. CDR1 and CDR2 from the germline V gene are SNHLY and FYNNEI. Losses at the gene ends were 6 bases for V and 5 bases for J; bases not matched to a gene: 5. The CDR3 length is 14 residues.

V and J are TRBV2 and TRBJ1-2, with D possibly matching TRBD1 (5 bases). Germline V gene sequence: CDR1 SNHLY, CDR2 FYNNEI. The CDR3 spans 15 residues. V was clipped by 9 bases and J by 1 base, with 18 bases between them. This CDR3 reads CASKGGGTHNYGYTF. The DNA for the CDR3 is TGTGCCAGTAAAGGCGGCGGGACGCATAACTATGGCTACACCTTC.

V usage is TRBV6-5 and J usage is TRBJ2-5, with D uncertain. The CDR3 extends over 15 amino acids. From germline, CDR1 is MNHEY and CDR2 SVGAGI. The V end was cut by 1 base, the J end by 4 bases, with 13 bases between. The CDR3 loop reads CASSYLARFGETQYF. In DNA form, the CDR3 reads TGTGCCAGCAGTTACTTAGCAAGGTTTGGAGAGACCCAGTACTTC.

The gene calls are TRBV12-3 or TRBV12-4 and TRBJ1-6; 7 bases align to TRBD1. V trimming: 5 bases; J trimming: 11 bases; junction bases outside the gene matches: 6. This CDR3 is 13 amino acids long. The DNA for the CDR3 is TGTGCCAGCAGTCTCACAGGGGTGGCACCCCTCCACTTT. Translated: CASSLTGVAPLHF.

The V call is TRBV4-2, the J call TRBJ1-1; the D is unclear. Germline V gives CDR1 LGHNA, CDR2 YNFKEQ. Trimming removed 2 bases from V and 7 bases from J, with 17 bases in between. The CDR3 covers 15 residues. The CDR3, as DNA: TGTGCCAGCAGCCAAACCGACAAGGGAGGGTATGAAGCTTTCTTT. This codes for CASSQTDKGGYEAFF.

The V gene is TRBV11-1, the J gene TRBJ1-5; D is uncertain. Trimming removed 5 bases from V and 4 bases from J, with 18 bases in between. CDR1 SGHAT and CDR2 FQDESV come from the germline V gene (reference sequence). The CDR3 sequence is 16 residues long. For the CDR3, the DNA is TGTGCCAGCAGCCCGATTGACCCCGACGGAAATCAGCCCCAGCATTTT. This translates into CASSPIDPDGNQPQHF. Variable domain in full (rest from reference TRBV11-1 and TRBJ1-5): EAEVAQSPRYKITEKSQAVAFWCDPISGHATLYWYRQILGQGPELLVQFQDESVVDDSQLPKDRFSAERLKGVDSTLKIQPAELGDSAMYLCASSPIDPDGNQPQHFGDGTRLSIL.

This chain uses TRBV3-1 (or the pseudogene TRBV3-2) with TRBJ2-3; D is unresolved. Germline CDR1 is LGHDT and CDR2 is YNNKEL (reference sequence). With 0 bases removed from V and 4 bases from J, the gap between germline ends came to 11 bases. CDR3 length: 15 residues. The CDR3 reads CASSQEGRAADTQYF. The CDR3 coding sequence is TGTGCCAGCAGCCAAGAAGGACGGGCAGCAGATACGCAGTATTTT.

Turning to this clone: The same CDR3 is also encoded by other DNA sequences in this sample. The chain carries TRBV19 and TRBJ2-6; D unresolved. This CDR3 has 14 amino acids. V was cut by 0 bases and J by 2 bases, with 2 bases left in between. CDR1 is LNHDA and CDR2 is SQIVND in the germline V gene (reference sequence). CDR3 sequence reads: CASSIEAGANVLTF. The CDR3 DNA reads as TGTGCCAGTAGTATAGAGGCTGGGGCCAACGTCCTGACTTTC.

The gene calls are TRBV5-1 and TRBJ2-6; TRBD2 matches at 15 bases. The CDR3 extends over 20 amino acids. The germline gives CDR1 SGHRS, CDR2 YFSETQ. V was pared by 4 bases and J by 1 base, with 9 bases of the junction left unmatched. The CDR3 DNA sequence: TGCGCCAGCAGCCCCATCGGTGGACTAGCGGGGGGGTCTGGGGCCAACGTCCTGACTTTC. Protein product: CASSPIGGLAGGSGANVLTF.

The rearrangement uses TRBV5-5 and TRBJ2-7; D is perhaps TRBD1 or TRBD2 (5 bases each). The CDR3 has 14 residues. V lost 2 bases and J lost 1, with 10 bases in between. Germline CDR1 and CDR2: SGHKS and YYEKEE (reference sequence). DNA of the CDR3: TGTGCCAGCAGCTTTGGGGACCGATCCTACGAGCAGTACTTC. Amino acids: CASSFGDRSYEQYF.

V usage is TRBV6-5 and J usage is TRBJ1-5; the match to TRBD1 covers 9 bases. Germline CDR1 and CDR2: MNHEY and SVGAGI. The CDR3 totals 15 residues. The V and J ends lost 6 bases and 5 bases, in that order; junction bases with no gene match: 8. The CDR3 loop is CASRTVGQGDQPQHF. The CDR3 DNA reads TGTGCCAGCAGAACCGTGGGACAGGGAGATCAGCCCCAGCATTTT.

This clone is medium-sized within its sample. The gene calls are TRBV29-1 and TRBJ1-4; a weak D match, TRBD1 (6 bases). Between the trimmed V and J ends, which lost 2 bases and 8 bases, there was a span of 6 bases. Per the germline V gene, CDR1 is SQVTM and CDR2 is ANQGSEA. CDR3 length equals 11 residues. This chain's CDR3 is CSVEQGEKLFF. The CDR3 DNA is TGCAGCGTTGAACAGGGGGAAAAACTGTTTTTT.

This sequence joins TRBV28 and TRBJ2-6; D may correspond to TRBD1 or TRBD2 (5 bases each). Germline CDR1 reads MDHEN; CDR2 reads SYDVKM. This CDR3 is built from 16 residues. With 6 bases removed from V and 7 bases from J, the gap between germline ends came to 19 bases. CDR3 in amino acids: CASRNPGPFGANVLTF. The CDR3 DNA sequence: TGTGCCAGCAGAAACCCGGGACCCTTTGGAGCCAACGTCCTGACTTTC.

This CDR3 is CASSSPGHLYGYTF. The CDR3 bases are TGTGCCAGCAGTTCGCCGGGGCACCTCTATGGCTACACCTTC. The chain couples TRBV28 to TRBJ1-2; TRBD1 is a possible D gene (5 bases). Per germline, CDR1 MDHEN and CDR2 SYDVKM. CDR3 length equals 14 residues. Trimming stripped 4 bases from V and 4 bases from J, with 13 bases between.

This chain links TRBV5-6 with TRBJ1-5, with D perhaps TRBD1 (5 bases). V lost 0 bases and J lost 7, with 11 bases in between. The CDR3 sequence is 14 residues long. Germline loops: CDR1 SGHDT, CDR2 YYEEEE. CDR3 loop: CASSLGRQGQPQHF. CDR3 sequence (DNA): TGTGCCAGCAGCTTGGGGCGTCAGGGACAGCCCCAGCATTTT.

The chain couples TRBV5-1 to TRBJ2-1; possible D gene TRBD1, 7 bases. The CDR3 has 15 amino acids. V was pared by 0 bases and J by 7 bases, with 14 bases between. Germline V gene sequence: CDR1 SGHRS, CDR2 YFSETQ. CDR3 sequence: CASSLEGPGGNEQFF. The DNA for the CDR3 is TGCGCCAGCAGCTTGGAAGGTCCAGGGGGGAATGAGCAGTTCTTC.

The chain couples TRBV5-1 to TRBJ2-5, with TRBD2 matching over 7 bases. After removal of 0 bases from V and 7 bases from J, the junction contained 3 bases not matched to a gene. There are 13 residues in the CDR3. Germline V lookup: CDR1 SGHRS, CDR2 YFSETQ. This CDR3 reads CASSLEGGGTQYF. In DNA form, the CDR3 reads TGCGCCAGCAGCTTGGAAGGCGGGGGGACCCAGTACTTC.

This chain joins TRBV2 and TRBJ2-7, with a possible D match to TRBD1 (6 bases). This CDR3 region has 11 residues. Trimming stripped 8 bases from V and 3 bases from J, with 8 bases between. Germline V gene data show CDR1 as SNHLY and CDR2 as FYNNEI. The DNA of the CDR3 is TGTGCCAGCGGGGGCATCTACGAGCAGTACTTC. It encodes CASGGIYEQYF.

The J gene is TRBJ1-3, the V gene TRBV5-1; 9 bases are shared with TRBD1. The CDR3 loop spans 16 amino acids. Per germline, CDR1 SGHRS and CDR2 YFSETQ. The V gene end was trimmed by 4 bases and the J gene end by 1 base; junction bases not matched to a gene: 6. The CDR3: CASSAGTGFSGNTIYF. The CDR3, as DNA: TGCGCCAGCAGCGCCGGGACAGGGTTTTCTGGAAACACCATATATTTT.

The chain employs TRBV14 and TRBJ2-7; no firm D call. Germline CDR1 is SGHDN and CDR2 is FVKESK. The CDR3 covers 16 residues. V lost 0 bases to trimming and J lost 2 bases, with 14 bases between them. The CDR3 DNA reads TGTGCCAGCAGCCAAGACTGGGGATTCTTCGCCTACGAGCAGTACTTC. The encoded protein is CASSQDWGFFAYEQYF.

The count of this clone is one. The chain carries TRBV7-9 and TRBJ1-1, with unresolved D. This CDR3 has 16 residues. CDR1 is SEHNR and CDR2 is FQNEAQ in the germline V gene (reference sequence). Trimming took 5 bases from V and 0 from J, leaving 16 bases between them. The CDR3 protein is CASSPRGDYMNTEAFF. In DNA, the CDR3 is TGTGCCAGCAGCCCCCGTGGGGATTACATGAACACTGAAGCTTTCTTT.

The J gene is TRBJ1-2, the V gene TRBV11-2; 7 nucleotides line up with TRBD1. Germline values: CDR1 SGHAT, CDR2 FQNNGV. CDR3 length equals 14 residues. J was trimmed by 4 bases and V by 5 bases; bases with no gene match: 7. The CDR3 coding sequence is TGTGCCAGCAGCCCCGCCGGGACAGTCTATGGCTACACCTTC. This translates into CASSPAGTVYGYTF.

The chain links TRBV6-5 to TRBJ2-1; 8 bases match TRBD1. Trimming at V came to 5 bases and at J to 2 bases, leaving 2 bases not matched to a gene. Germline V gene data show CDR1 as MNHEY and CDR2 as SVGAGI. This CDR3 has 14 amino acids. The CDR3: CASSTGGAYNEQFF. The CDR3 coding sequence is TGTGCCAGCAGTACAGGGGGAGCCTACAATGAGCAGTTCTTC.

V usage is TRBV30 and J usage is TRBJ2-3; D perhaps matches TRBD2 (7 bases). The CDR3 is made up of 14 amino acids. The V gene's germline CDR1 is GTSNPN and CDR2 SVGIG (reference sequence). Trimming pared 1 base from V and 6 bases from J, leaving 14 bases between. The CDR3 DNA sequence: TGTGCCTGGAGTGCGGGGGGCGGAGGGGATACGCAGTATTTT. Translated: CAWSAGGGGDTQYF.

The chain joins TRBV4-2 to TRBJ1-4; 7 bases are shared with TRBD1. Germline V gene lookup returns CDR1 LGHNA and CDR2 YNFKEQ. The CDR3 contains 13 residues. The J segment lost 7 bases and the V segment lost 6 bases, leaving 5 bases of the junction unmatched. The CDR3 region has the DNA TGTGCCAGCAGGTCCCGGGACAGTGAAAAACTGTTTTTT. As protein: CASRSRDSEKLFF.

V and J are TRBV5-1 and TRBJ2-7, with TRBD1 matching over 7 bases. This CDR3 comprises 15 residues. The V segment lost 1 base and the J segment 4 bases; nucleotides outside the gene matches: 8. Germline CDR1 is SGHRS and CDR2 is YFSETQ. The CDR3 region is CASSLLFDREYEQYF. The CDR3 DNA sequence: TGCGCCAGCAGCTTGTTATTTGACAGGGAATACGAGCAGTACTTC.